A selection of T cell receptor beta chains follows, all from one sample in a study of shared clonotypes between healthy human individuals. Assay used: immunoSEQ multiplex PCR; TCRdb lists only in-frame clones, some missing. The sample lists about 710,000 clones, roughly two thirds occurring once. The sample comprised memory CD4+ T cells sorted from blood. These receptors originate from a woman in her thirties in good health. Each CDR3 is given with its conserved first and last residue. Fields, in order: J gene, D gene, V gene, clone size, CDR3 protein, CDR3 DNA. A D gene is named only where the DNA matches it firmly. Expanded clones are given a class, and other clones once, few, many or no size at all.

J gene: TRBJ2-1; D gene: NA; V gene: TRBV6-6; clone size: NA; CDR3 protein: CASSPGQYTNEQFF; CDR3 DNA: TGTGCCAGCAGCCCGGGGCAGTATACCAATGAGCAGTTCTTC
J gene: TRBJ2-3; D gene: NA; V gene: TRBV5-1; clone size: few; CDR3 protein: CASSFAPGGPPDTQYF; CDR3 DNA: TGCGCCAGCAGCTTCGCCCCGGGGGGCCCCCCAGATACGCAGTATTTT
J gene: TRBJ2-3; D gene: TRBD1; V gene: TRBV13; clone size: few; CDR3 protein: CASSLPGQGLDTQYF; CDR3 DNA: TGTGCCAGCAGCCTTCCGGGACAGGGGTTGGATACGCAGTATTTT
J gene: TRBJ2-5; D gene: NA; V gene: TRBV11-3; clone size: NA; CDR3 protein: CASHPAQETQYF; CDR3 DNA: TGTGCCAGCCACCCAGCGCAAGAGACCCAGTACTTC
J gene: TRBJ2-1; D gene: NA; V gene: TRBV6-5; clone size: NA; CDR3 protein: CASSSQGGLIYNEQFF; CDR3 DNA: TGTGCCAGCAGTTCCCAGGGGGGGCTAATCTACAATGAGCAGTTCTTC
J gene: TRBJ2-3; D gene: NA; V gene: TRBV11-2; clone size: few; CDR3 protein: CASSLDPGLNTDTQYF; CDR3 DNA: TGTGCCAGCAGCCTAGATCCGGGACTCAACACAGATACGCAGTATTTT
J gene: TRBJ1-4; D gene: NA; V gene: TRBV15; clone size: NA; CDR3 protein: CATSRKQARQLFF; CDR3 DNA: TGTGCCACCAGCAGAAAACAGGCACGCCAACTGTTTTTT
J gene: TRBJ2-1; D gene: NA; V gene: TRBV10-3; clone size: NA; CDR3 protein: CATADISDEQFF; CDR3 DNA: TGTGCCACCGCCGACATAAGCGATGAGCAGTTCTTC
J gene: TRBJ1-1; D gene: TRBD1; V gene: TRBV10-3; clone size: NA; CDR3 protein: CAISGSTGEGTEAFF; CDR3 DNA: TGTGCCATCAGTGGATCCACAGGGGAGGGCACTGAAGCTTTCTTT
J gene: TRBJ2-7; D gene: NA; V gene: TRBV18; clone size: once; CDR3 protein: CASSPSAVSYEQYF; CDR3 DNA: TGTGCCAGCTCACCATCGGCAGTTTCCTACGAGCAGTACTTC
J gene: TRBJ2-1; D gene: TRBD2; V gene: TRBV2; clone size: NA; CDR3 protein: CASSEELAGYNEQFF; CDR3 DNA: TGTGCCAGCAGTGAAGAACTAGCGGGTTACAATGAGCAGTTCTTC
J gene: TRBJ2-2; D gene: TRBD2; V gene: TRBV10-2; clone size: few; CDR3 protein: CASRLTSGSVTGELFF; CDR3 DNA: TGCGCCAGCAGACTGACTAGCGGGAGTGTCACCGGGGAGCTGTTTTTT
J gene: TRBJ2-2; D gene: TRBD1; V gene: TRBV28; clone size: once; CDR3 protein: CASRGQGNTGELFF; CDR3 DNA: TGTGCCAGCAGGGGACAGGGAAACACCGGGGAGCTGTTTTTT
J gene: TRBJ1-5; D gene: NA; V gene: TRBV7-8; clone size: NA; CDR3 protein: CASSANRDQPQHF; CDR3 DNA: TGTGCCAGCAGCGCTAACAGAGATCAGCCCCAGCATTTT
J gene: TRBJ2-7; D gene: NA; V gene: TRBV27; clone size: once; CDR3 protein: CASSYRGRGPYEQYF; CDR3 DNA: TGTGCCAGCAGTTACCGGGGGCGGGGCCCCTACGAGCAGTACTTC
J gene: TRBJ1-2; D gene: NA; V gene: TRBV5-1; clone size: NA; CDR3 protein: CASSGRQDQNYGYTF; CDR3 DNA: TGCGCCAGCAGCGGAAGACAGGACCAAAACTATGGCTACACCTTC
J gene: TRBJ1-1; D gene: TRBD1; V gene: TRBV5-1; clone size: NA; CDR3 protein: CASSLAPTGGANTEAFF; CDR3 DNA: TGCGCCAGCAGCTTGGCCCCAACAGGGGGCGCGAACACTGAAGCTTTCTTT
J gene: TRBJ2-3; D gene: NA; V gene: TRBV5-1; clone size: NA; CDR3 protein: CASSLAQGAGTDTQYF; CDR3 DNA: TGCGCCAGCAGCTTGGCCCAAGGGGCGGGCACAGATACGCAGTATTTT
J gene: TRBJ2-1; D gene: TRBD2; V gene: TRBV7-9; clone size: NA; CDR3 protein: CASAGTRDYNEQFF; CDR3 DNA: TGTGCCAGCGCCGGGACTAGAGACTACAATGAGCAGTTCTTC
J gene: TRBJ1-1; D gene: NA; V gene: TRBV19; clone size: NA; CDR3 protein: CASTEGSTGYTEAFF; CDR3 DNA: TGTGCCAGTACGGAGGGGTCGACGGGGTATACTGAAGCTTTCTTT
J gene: TRBJ1-4; D gene: TRBD1; V gene: TRBV25-1; clone size: once; CDR3 protein: CASSEEIRTGAGEKLFF; CDR3 DNA: TGTGCCAGCAGTGAGGAGATTAGGACAGGTGCGGGAGAAAAACTGTTTTTT
J gene: TRBJ2-3; D gene: TRBD1; V gene: TRBV18; clone size: NA; CDR3 protein: CASSPPQGPDTQYF; CDR3 DNA: TGTGCCAGCTCACCACCACAGGGGCCCGATACGCAGTATTTT
J gene: TRBJ1-5; D gene: TRBD1; V gene: TRBV2; clone size: NA; CDR3 protein: CASRGQGGGNQPQHF; CDR3 DNA: TGTGCCAGCAGAGGACAGGGTGGGGGCAATCAGCCCCAGCATTTT
J gene: TRBJ2-3; D gene: NA; V gene: TRBV7-2; clone size: NA; CDR3 protein: CASSLVFRPDTQYF; CDR3 DNA: TGTGCCAGCAGCTTAGTTTTCCGACCGGATACGCAGTATTTT
J gene: TRBJ1-2; D gene: NA; V gene: TRBV28; clone size: NA; CDR3 protein: CASSPPSRQNYGYTF; CDR3 DNA: TGTGCCAGCAGTCCCCCTTCCCGACAGAACTATGGCTACACCTTC
J gene: TRBJ1-1; D gene: NA; V gene: TRBV7-2; clone size: NA; CDR3 protein: CASNIQRDTEAFF; CDR3 DNA: TGTGCCAGCAACATACAGAGGGACACTGAAGCTTTCTTT
J gene: TRBJ1-1; D gene: TRBD1; V gene: TRBV2; clone size: NA; CDR3 protein: CASRGQGAGTEAFF; CDR3 DNA: TGTGCCAGCAGGGGACAGGGGGCCGGCACTGAAGCTTTCTTT
J gene: TRBJ2-5; D gene: NA; V gene: TRBV5-6; clone size: once; CDR3 protein: CASSLLDQETQYF; CDR3 DNA: TGTGCCAGCAGCTTATTAGACCAAGAGACCCAGTACTTC
J gene: TRBJ2-7; D gene: NA; V gene: TRBV13; clone size: NA; CDR3 protein: CASSQPGQLYEQYF; CDR3 DNA: TGTGCCAGCAGCCAACCTGGCCAGCTCTACGAGCAGTACTTC
J gene: TRBJ2-5; D gene: TRBD2; V gene: TRBV28; clone size: NA; CDR3 protein: CASSLNSGRDKETQYF; CDR3 DNA: TGTGCCAGCAGCCTGAATAGCGGGAGAGACAAAGAGACCCAGTACTTC
J gene: TRBJ2-3; D gene: NA; V gene: TRBV11-2; clone size: NA; CDR3 protein: CASSFRLLGSGDTQYF; CDR3 DNA: TGTGCCAGCAGCTTCCGACTACTGGGGTCGGGCGATACGCAGTATTTT
J gene: TRBJ2-1; D gene: NA; V gene: TRBV11-2; clone size: few; CDR3 protein: CASSLVVDGTSEQFF; CDR3 DNA: TGTGCCAGCAGCTTAGTGGTCGACGGGACTTCAGAGCAGTTCTTC
J gene: TRBJ1-2; D gene: NA; V gene: TRBV28; clone size: NA; CDR3 protein: CASSLADGSLLYGYTF; CDR3 DNA: TGTGCCAGCAGTTTAGCTGACGGGTCTCTCCTTTATGGCTACACCTTC
J gene: TRBJ2-3; D gene: TRBD1; V gene: TRBV2; clone size: few; CDR3 protein: CASSDEGATNTQYF; CDR3 DNA: TGTGCCAGCAGTGACGAGGGGGCGACGAATACGCAGTATTTT
J gene: TRBJ2-7; D gene: NA; V gene: TRBV25-1; clone size: NA; CDR3 protein: CASETSLGDRDYEQYF; CDR3 DNA: TGTGCCAGCGAAACTAGCCTAGGGGACAGAGACTACGAGCAGTACTTC
J gene: TRBJ2-5; D gene: TRBD1; V gene: TRBV5-1; clone size: NA; CDR3 protein: CASTRTGETETQYF; CDR3 DNA: TGCGCCAGCACCAGGACAGGGGAGACAGAGACCCAGTACTTC
J gene: TRBJ1-1; D gene: TRBD1; V gene: TRBV11-2; clone size: once; CDR3 protein: CASSSQGGADTEAFF; CDR3 DNA: TGTGCCAGCAGCTCCCAAGGGGGCGCGGACACTGAAGCTTTCTTT
J gene: TRBJ2-2; D gene: NA; V gene: TRBV5-4; clone size: NA; CDR3 protein: CASSLGPRDGELFF; CDR3 DNA: TGTGCCAGCAGCCTGGGGCCTCGGGACGGGGAGCTGTTTTTT
J gene: TRBJ1-1; D gene: NA; V gene: TRBV19; clone size: few; CDR3 protein: CASSILGRETEAFF; CDR3 DNA: TGTGCCAGTAGTATATTGGGCAGGGAGACTGAAGCTTTCTTT
J gene: TRBJ1-5; D gene: NA; V gene: TRBV27; clone size: NA; CDR3 protein: CASSLSGRQPQHF; CDR3 DNA: TGTGCCAGCAGTTTATCGGGTCGGCAGCCCCAGCATTTT
J gene: TRBJ2-5; D gene: TRBD1; V gene: TRBV11-2; clone size: NA; CDR3 protein: CASSAGTGETQYF; CDR3 DNA: TGTGCCAGCAGCGCCGGGACAGGGGAGACCCAGTACTTC
J gene: TRBJ1-3; D gene: NA; V gene: TRBV30; clone size: NA; CDR3 protein: CAWSLGAELLPNTIYF; CDR3 DNA: TGTGCCTGGAGTTTAGGGGCGGAACTACTGCCAAACACCATATATTTT
J gene: TRBJ2-1; D gene: TRBD1; V gene: TRBV29-1; clone size: NA; CDR3 protein: CSVVRDRGYNEQFF; CDR3 DNA: TGCAGCGTTGTTCGGGACAGGGGATACAATGAGCAGTTCTTC
J gene: TRBJ1-5; D gene: NA; V gene: TRBV10-2; clone size: NA; CDR3 protein: CASSEMVGLGNQPQHF; CDR3 DNA: TGCGCCAGCAGTGAAATGGTCGGGTTAGGGAATCAGCCCCAGCATTTT
J gene: TRBJ2-2; D gene: NA; V gene: TRBV5-1; clone size: NA; CDR3 protein: CASSLRQDTGELFF; CDR3 DNA: TGCGCCAGCAGCTTAAGACAGGACACCGGGGAGCTGTTTTTT
J gene: TRBJ1-1; D gene: NA; V gene: TRBV18; clone size: NA; CDR3 protein: CASSPLGAANTEAFF; CDR3 DNA: TGTGCCAGCTCACCACTCGGGGCGGCAAACACTGAAGCTTTCTTT
J gene: TRBJ1-3; D gene: TRBD1; V gene: TRBV28; clone size: once; CDR3 protein: CASSIVGWTGTGNTIYF; CDR3 DNA: TGTGCCAGCAGTATTGTTGGGTGGACAGGGACTGGAAACACCATATATTTT
J gene: TRBJ1-4; D gene: NA; V gene: TRBV18; clone size: once; CDR3 protein: CASSPYSLDSDRFGKLFF; CDR3 DNA: TGTGCCAGCTCCCCTTATTCCTTGGACAGTGACCGGTTCGGAAAACTGTTTTTT
J gene: TRBJ2-3; D gene: NA; V gene: TRBV7-9; clone size: NA; CDR3 protein: CASSLGGNPDTQYF; CDR3 DNA: TGTGCCAGCAGCTTAGGCGGCAACCCAGATACGCAGTATTTT
J gene: TRBJ2-3; D gene: NA; V gene: TRBV6-5; clone size: NA; CDR3 protein: CASSLQGSTDTQYF; CDR3 DNA: TGTGCCAGCAGTTTACAGGGAAGCACAGATACGCAGTATTTT
J gene: TRBJ2-5; D gene: NA; V gene: TRBV19; clone size: NA; CDR3 protein: CASRNTGTQETQYF; CDR3 DNA: TGTGCCAGTAGAAACACAGGGACCCAAGAGACCCAGTACTTC